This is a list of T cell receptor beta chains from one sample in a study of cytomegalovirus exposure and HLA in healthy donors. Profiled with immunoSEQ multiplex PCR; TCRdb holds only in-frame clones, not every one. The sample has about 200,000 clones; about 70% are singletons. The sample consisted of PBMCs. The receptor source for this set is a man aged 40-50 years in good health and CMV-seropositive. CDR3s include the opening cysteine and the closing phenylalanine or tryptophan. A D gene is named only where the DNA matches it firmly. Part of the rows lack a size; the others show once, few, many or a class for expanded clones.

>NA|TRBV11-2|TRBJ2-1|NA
CASSPINNEQFF
TGTGCCAGCAGCCCTATAAACAATGAGCAGTTCTTC
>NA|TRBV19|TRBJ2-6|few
CASSKRTGANVLTF
TGTGCCAGTAGTAAGCGAACTGGGGCCAACGTCCTGACTTTC
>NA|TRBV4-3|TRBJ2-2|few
CASSQNPGGQNTGELFF
TGCGCCAGCAGCCAAAACCCCGGGGGGCAGAACACCGGGGAGCTGTTTTTT
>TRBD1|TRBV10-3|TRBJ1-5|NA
CAVRDSVGRQPQHF
TGTGCCGTCCGGGACAGTGTAGGGCGTCAGCCCCAGCATTTT
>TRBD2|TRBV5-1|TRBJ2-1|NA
CASSLVRGDLEQFF
TGCGCCAGCAGCTTGGTTCGGGGGGATCTTGAGCAGTTCTTC
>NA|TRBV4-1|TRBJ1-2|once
CASSHPGISGYTF
TGCGCCAGCAGCCACCCAGGGATATCTGGCTACACCTTC
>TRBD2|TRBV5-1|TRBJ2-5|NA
CASSSGLAGGRQGTQYF
TGCGCCAGCAGCTCGGGACTAGCGGGGGGGCGGCAAGGGACCCAGTACTTC
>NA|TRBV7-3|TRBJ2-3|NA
CASSPQGGEVGTDTQYF
TGTGCCAGCAGCCCCCAGGGCGGGGAGGTGGGAACAGATACGCAGTATTTT
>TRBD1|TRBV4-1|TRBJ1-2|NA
CASSLRPGSTGKDGYTF
TGCGCCAGCAGCTTGCGCCCAGGATCGACAGGGAAGGATGGCTACACCTTC
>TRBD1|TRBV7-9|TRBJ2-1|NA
CASSATGATRGDEQFF
TGTGCCAGCAGCGCGACAGGGGCCACAAGAGGTGATGAGCAGTTCTTC
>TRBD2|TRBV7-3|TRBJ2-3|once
CASSPYLAGTQYF
TGTGCCAGCAGCCCTTATTTAGCGGGGACGCAGTATTTT
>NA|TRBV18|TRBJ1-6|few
CASSPSLPGGNSPLHF
TGTGCCAGCTCACCATCTTTACCCGGGGGTAATTCACCCCTCCACTTT
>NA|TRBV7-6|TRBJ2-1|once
CASSSSNSLYNEQFF
TGTGCCAGCAGCTCATCAAACAGCCTCTACAATGAGCAGTTCTTC
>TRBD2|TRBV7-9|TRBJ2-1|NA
CSSSKGTTSPDNEQFF
TGTTCCAGCAGCAAGGGGACTACTAGTCCTGACAATGAGCAGTTCTTC
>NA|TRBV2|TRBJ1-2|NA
CASSEGEYRDYGYTF
TGTGCCAGCAGTGAAGGGGAGTATAGGGACTATGGCTACACCTTC
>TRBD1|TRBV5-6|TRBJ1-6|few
CASSSDRNSPLHF
TGTGCCAGCAGCTCGGACAGGAATTCACCCCTCCACTTT
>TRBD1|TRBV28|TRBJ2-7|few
CASSSITGGAKQYF
TGTGCCAGCAGTTCAATCACAGGGGGCGCCAAGCAGTACTTC
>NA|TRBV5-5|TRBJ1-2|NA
CASSLAPGGGNGYTF
TGTGCCAGCAGCTTGGCCCCCGGGGGAGGAAATGGCTACACCTTC
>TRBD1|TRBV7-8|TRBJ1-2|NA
CASSSTGTGRTSDGYTF
TGTGCCAGCAGCTCCACCGGGACAGGGAGAACGTCTGATGGCTACACCTTC
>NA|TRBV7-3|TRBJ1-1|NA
CASSLLGPNTEAFF
TGTGCCAGCAGCTTACTTGGGCCGAACACTGAAGCTTTCTTT
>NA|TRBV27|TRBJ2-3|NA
CASGARTDTQYF
TGTGCCAGCGGGGCCCGCACAGATACGCAGTATTTT
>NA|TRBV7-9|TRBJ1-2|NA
CASSPPGYGYTF
TGTGCCAGCAGCCCCCCCGGCTATGGCTACACCTTC
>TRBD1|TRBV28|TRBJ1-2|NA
CASSRAEGTGGGYTF
TGTGCCAGCAGCAGGGCCGAAGGGACAGGGGGAGGCTACACCTTC
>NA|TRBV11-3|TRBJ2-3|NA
CASSLGGQGRDTQYF
TGTGCCAGCAGCTTAGGAGGGCAAGGTAGAGATACGCAGTATTTT
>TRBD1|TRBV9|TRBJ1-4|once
CASSPGSLTGGHEKLFF
TGTGCCAGCAGCCCAGGATCTTTAACAGGGGGCCATGAAAAACTGTTTTTT
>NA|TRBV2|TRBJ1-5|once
CASSEARSNQPQHF
TGTGCCAGCAGTGAAGCGCGGAGCAATCAGCCCCAGCATTTT
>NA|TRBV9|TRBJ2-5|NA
CASSVGVGVIQETQYF
TGTGCCAGCAGCGTAGGGGTAGGGGTCATCCAAGAGACCCAGTACTTC
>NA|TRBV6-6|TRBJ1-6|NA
CASSYKGDNSPLHF
TGTGCCAGCAGTTACAAGGGGGACAATTCACCCCTCCACTTT
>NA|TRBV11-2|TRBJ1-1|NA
CASSLIQLSEAFF
TGTGCCAGCAGCTTGATACAGCTCTCTGAAGCTTTCTTT
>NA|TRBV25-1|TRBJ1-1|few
CASSESRNTEAFF
TGTGCCAGCAGTGAATCCCGGAACACTGAAGCTTTCTTT
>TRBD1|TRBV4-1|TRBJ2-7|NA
CASSHRQGHYEQYF
TGCGCCAGCAGCCATAGACAGGGTCACTACGAGCAGTACTTC
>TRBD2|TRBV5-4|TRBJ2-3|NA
CASSPGGRGATDTQYF
TGTGCCAGCAGCCCCGGTGGGCGGGGGGCCACAGATACGCAGTATTTT
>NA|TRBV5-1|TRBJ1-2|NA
CASSLGQATIMGYTF
TGCGCCAGCAGCTTGGGACAGGCGACGATTATGGGCTACACCTTC
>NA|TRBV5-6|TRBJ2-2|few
CASSRQVGNTGELFF
TGTGCCAGCAGCCGACAGGTCGGGAACACCGGGGAGCTGTTTTTT
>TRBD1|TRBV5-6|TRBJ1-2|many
CASSSSGTGRYGYTF
TGTGCCAGCAGCAGCTCCGGGACAGGGCGTTATGGCTACACCTTC
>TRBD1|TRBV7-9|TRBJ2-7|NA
CSSSFSGIGTEAYEQYF
TGTTCCAGCAGCTTTTCGGGTATCGGGACAGAAGCCTACGAGCAGTACTTC
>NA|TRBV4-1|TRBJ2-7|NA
CASSRGRYYEQYF
TGCGCCAGCAGCCGCGGCCGTTACTACGAGCAGTACTTC
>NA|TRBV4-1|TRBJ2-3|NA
CASSQGIVDTQYF
TGCGCCAGCAGCCAAGGAATAGTAGATACGCAGTATTTT
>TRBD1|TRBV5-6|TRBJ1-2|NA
CASSRGTGVPYGYTF
TGTGCCAGCAGCCGCGGGACAGGGGTCCCCTATGGCTACACCTTC
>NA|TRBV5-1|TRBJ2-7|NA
CASSRTDYEQYF
TGCGCCAGCAGCCGGACAGACTACGAGCAGTACTTC
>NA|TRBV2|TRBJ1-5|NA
CASRPTGIGLGSNQPQHF
TGTGCCAGCAGGCCCACAGGGATCGGTTTAGGCAGCAATCAGCCCCAGCATTTT
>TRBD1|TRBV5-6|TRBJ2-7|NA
CASSGGQGAGEQYF
TGTGCCAGCAGCGGGGGACAGGGGGCAGGTGAGCAGTACTTC